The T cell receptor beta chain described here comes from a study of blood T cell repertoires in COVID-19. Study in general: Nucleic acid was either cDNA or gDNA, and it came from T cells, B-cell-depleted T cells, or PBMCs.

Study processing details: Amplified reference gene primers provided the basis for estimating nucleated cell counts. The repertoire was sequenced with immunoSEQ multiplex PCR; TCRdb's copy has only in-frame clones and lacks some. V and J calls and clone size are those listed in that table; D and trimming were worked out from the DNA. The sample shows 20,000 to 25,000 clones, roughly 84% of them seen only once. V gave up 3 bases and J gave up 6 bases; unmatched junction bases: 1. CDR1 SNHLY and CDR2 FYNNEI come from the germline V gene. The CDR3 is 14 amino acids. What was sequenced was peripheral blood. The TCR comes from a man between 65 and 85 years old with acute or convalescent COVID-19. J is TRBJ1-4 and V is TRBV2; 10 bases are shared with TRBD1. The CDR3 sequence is CASSDGTGDEKLFF. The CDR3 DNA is TGTGCCAGCAGTGACGGGACAGGGGATGAAAAACTGTTTTTT.